This T cell receptor (beta chain) was identified during a study of T cells in Graves' hyperthyroidism and ophthalmopathy. Study-level information: Peripheral blood was acquired at first diagnosis, ahead of any therapy whatsoever. General study results and limits: Ophthalmopathy prediction by the model preceded onset by a median approximately 6.9 months.

The V gene lost 2 bases and the J gene lost 2 bases, with 13 bases spanning the gap. Germline V gene data show CDR1 as SNHLY and CDR2 as FYNNEI. This CDR3 has 15 residues. This clonotype has ten or more counts. Antigen: not known. Newly diagnosed hyperthyroidism, duration under 2 months, in patients aged 18 to 65. The study based diagnoses on clinical symptoms, serum thyroxine and TRAb, thyroid ultrasound and orbital computed tomography. RNA transcripts served as the template for amplifying TCR beta CDR3 regions. Carried out on the TCR CDR3, a first-round RT-PCR used the HTBI primer set. TCRdb re-called the multiplex PCR reads with MiXCR, one entry per CDR3 protein. Among a few hundred thousand distinct CDR3 sequences listed, 15% were seen once.

This TCR was recovered from a woman in her thirties with Graves' hyperthyroidism. This rearrangement joins TRBV2 to TRBJ2-7; D might be TRBD2 (6 bases). The sample taken for sequencing was blood. In DNA form, the CDR3 reads TGTGCCAGCAGTGAACGTTTGGGGGGACCCTACGAGCAGTACTTC. Its translation: CASSERLGGPYEQYF.